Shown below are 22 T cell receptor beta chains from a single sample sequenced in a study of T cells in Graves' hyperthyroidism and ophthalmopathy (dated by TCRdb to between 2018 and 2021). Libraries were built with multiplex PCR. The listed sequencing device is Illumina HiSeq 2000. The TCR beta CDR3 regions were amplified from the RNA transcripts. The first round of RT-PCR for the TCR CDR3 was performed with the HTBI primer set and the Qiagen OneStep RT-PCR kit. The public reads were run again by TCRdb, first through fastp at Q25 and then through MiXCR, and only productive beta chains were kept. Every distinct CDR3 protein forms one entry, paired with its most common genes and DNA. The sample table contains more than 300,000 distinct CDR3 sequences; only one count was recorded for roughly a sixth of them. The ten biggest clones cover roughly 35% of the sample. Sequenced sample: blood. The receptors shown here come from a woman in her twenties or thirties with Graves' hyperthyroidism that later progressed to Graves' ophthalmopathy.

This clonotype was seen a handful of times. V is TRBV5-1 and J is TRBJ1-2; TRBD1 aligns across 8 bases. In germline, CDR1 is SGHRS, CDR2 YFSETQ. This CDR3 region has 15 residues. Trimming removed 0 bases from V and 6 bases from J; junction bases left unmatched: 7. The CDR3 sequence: CASSLAGAGGDGYTF. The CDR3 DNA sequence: TGCGCCAGCAGCTTGGCCGGTGCAGGGGGCGATGGCTACACCTTC.

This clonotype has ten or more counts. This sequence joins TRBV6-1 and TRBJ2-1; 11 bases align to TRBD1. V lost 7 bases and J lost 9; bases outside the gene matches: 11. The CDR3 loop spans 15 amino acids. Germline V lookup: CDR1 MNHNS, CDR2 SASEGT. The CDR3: CASNPGDRGISEQFF. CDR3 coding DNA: TGTGCCAGCAATCCTGGGGACAGGGGGATATCTGAGCAGTTCTTC.

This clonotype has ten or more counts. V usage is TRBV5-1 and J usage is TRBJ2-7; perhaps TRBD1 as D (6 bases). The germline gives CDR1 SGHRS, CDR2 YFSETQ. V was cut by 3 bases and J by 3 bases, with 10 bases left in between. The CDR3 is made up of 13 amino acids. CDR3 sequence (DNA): TGCGCCAGCAGCTCTGGACAGATCTACGAGCAGTACTTC. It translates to CASSSGQIYEQYF.

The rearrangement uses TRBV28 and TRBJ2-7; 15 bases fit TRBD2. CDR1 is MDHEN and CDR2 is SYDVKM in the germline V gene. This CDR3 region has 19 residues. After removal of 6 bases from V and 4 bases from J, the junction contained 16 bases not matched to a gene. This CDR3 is CASSLTGLAGGPRAYEQYF. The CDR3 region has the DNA TGTGCCAGCAGCCTAACTGGACTAGCGGGAGGGCCTAGAGCTTACGAGCAGTACTTC.

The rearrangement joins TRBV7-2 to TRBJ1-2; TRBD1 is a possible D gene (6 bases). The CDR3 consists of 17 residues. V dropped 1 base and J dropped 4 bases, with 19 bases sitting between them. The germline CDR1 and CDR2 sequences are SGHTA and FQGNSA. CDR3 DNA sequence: TGTGCCAGCAGCTTAGGTGCTCCAGGGGTCTTCTCCTATGGCTACACCTTC. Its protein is CASSLGAPGVFSYGYTF.

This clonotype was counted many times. The CDR3 loop reads CASSYGTEPYEQYF. In DNA form, the CDR3 reads TGTGCCAGCAGTTACGGAACTGAACCCTACGAGCAGTACTTC. The chain recombines TRBV6-6 with TRBJ2-7; D gene ambiguous. V was pared by 2 bases and J by 2 bases, with 10 bases between. Germline-derived CDR1 and CDR2 are MNHNY and SVGAGI (reference sequence). This CDR3 region has 14 residues.

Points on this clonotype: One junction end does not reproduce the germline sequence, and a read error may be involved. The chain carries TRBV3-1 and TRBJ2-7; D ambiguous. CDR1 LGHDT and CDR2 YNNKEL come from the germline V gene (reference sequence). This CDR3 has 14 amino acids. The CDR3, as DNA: TGTGCCAGCAGCCAAGCCGCTTGTCCCTACGAGCATTACTTC. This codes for CASSQAACPYEHYF.

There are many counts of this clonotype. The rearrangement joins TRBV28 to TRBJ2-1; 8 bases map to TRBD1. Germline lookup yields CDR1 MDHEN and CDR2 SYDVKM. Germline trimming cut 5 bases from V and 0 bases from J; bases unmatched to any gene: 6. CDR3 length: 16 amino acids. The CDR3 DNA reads TGTGCCAGCAGTCCTTGGACAGGGAGCTCCTACAATGAGCAGTTCTTC. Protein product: CASSPWTGSSYNEQFF. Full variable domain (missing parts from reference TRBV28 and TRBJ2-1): DVKVTQSSRYLVKRTGEKVFLECVQDMDHENMFWYRQDPGLGLRLIYFSYDVKMKEKGDIPEGYSVSREKKERFSLILESASTNQTSMYLCASSPWTGSSYNEQFFGPGTRLTVL.

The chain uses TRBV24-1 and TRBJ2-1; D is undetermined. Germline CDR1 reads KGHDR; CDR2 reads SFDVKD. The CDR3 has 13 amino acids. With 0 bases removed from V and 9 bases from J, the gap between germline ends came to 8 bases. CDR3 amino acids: CATSDLIAFEQFF. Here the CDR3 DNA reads TGTGCCACCAGTGATTTGATCGCATTTGAGCAGTTCTTC.

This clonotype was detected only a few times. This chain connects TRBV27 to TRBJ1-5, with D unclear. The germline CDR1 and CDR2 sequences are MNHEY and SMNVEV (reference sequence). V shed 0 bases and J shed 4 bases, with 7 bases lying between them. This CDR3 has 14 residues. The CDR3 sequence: CASSLSMGNQPQHF. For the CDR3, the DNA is TGTGCCAGCAGTTTATCGATGGGGAATCAGCCCCAGCATTTT.

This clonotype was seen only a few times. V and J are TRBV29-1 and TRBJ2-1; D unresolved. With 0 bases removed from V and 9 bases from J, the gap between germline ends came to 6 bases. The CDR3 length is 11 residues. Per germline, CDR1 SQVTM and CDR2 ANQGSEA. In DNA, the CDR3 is TGCAGCGTTGAAGAGGGTCGTGAGCAGTTCTTC. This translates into CSVEEGREQFF.

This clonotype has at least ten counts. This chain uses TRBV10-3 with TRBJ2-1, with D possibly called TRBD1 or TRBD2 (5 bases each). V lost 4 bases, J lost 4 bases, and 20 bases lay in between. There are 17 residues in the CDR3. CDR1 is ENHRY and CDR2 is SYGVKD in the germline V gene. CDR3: CAISGGKRLEEYNEQFF. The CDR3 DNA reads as TGTGCCATCAGTGGGGGGAAAAGACTGGAAGAGTACAATGAGCAGTTCTTC.

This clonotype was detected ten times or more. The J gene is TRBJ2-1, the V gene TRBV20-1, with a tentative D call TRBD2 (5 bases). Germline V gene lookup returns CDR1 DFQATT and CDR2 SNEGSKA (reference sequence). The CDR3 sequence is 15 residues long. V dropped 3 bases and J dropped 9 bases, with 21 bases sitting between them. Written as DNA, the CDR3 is TGCAGTGCTAGGTCCGGGGTTGCGTTCGGCGGTGAGCAGTTCTTC. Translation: CSARSGVAFGGEQFF.

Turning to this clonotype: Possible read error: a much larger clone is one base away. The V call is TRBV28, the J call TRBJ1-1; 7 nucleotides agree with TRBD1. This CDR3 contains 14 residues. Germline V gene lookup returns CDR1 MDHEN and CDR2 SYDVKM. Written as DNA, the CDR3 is TGTCCCAGCGGTAAAACAGGGGTTCGTGGTGAAGCTTTCTTT. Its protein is CPSGKTGVRGEAFF.

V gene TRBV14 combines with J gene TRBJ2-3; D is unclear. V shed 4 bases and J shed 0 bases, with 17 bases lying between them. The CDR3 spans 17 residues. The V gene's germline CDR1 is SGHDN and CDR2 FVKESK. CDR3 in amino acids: CASSPSALFVSTDTQYF. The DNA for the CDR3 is TGTGCCAGCAGCCCCTCGGCGCTCTTTGTGAGCACAGATACGCAGTATTTT. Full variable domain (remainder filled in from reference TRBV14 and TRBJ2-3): EAGVTQFPSHSVIEKGQTVTLRCDPISGHDNLYWYRRVMGKEIKFLLHFVKESKQDESGMPNNRFLAERTGGTYSTLKVQPAELEDSGVYFCASSPSALFVSTDTQYFGPGTRLTVL.

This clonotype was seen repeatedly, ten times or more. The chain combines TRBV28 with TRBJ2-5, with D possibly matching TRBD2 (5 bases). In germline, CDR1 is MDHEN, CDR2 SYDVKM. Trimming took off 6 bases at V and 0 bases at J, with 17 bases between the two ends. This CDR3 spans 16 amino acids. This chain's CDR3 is CASSYQSAGDQETQYF. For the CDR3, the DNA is TGTGCCAGCAGCTACCAGTCAGCCGGGGACCAAGAGACCCAGTACTTC.

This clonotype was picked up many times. Written as DNA, the CDR3 is TGCAGTGCTATAACACGGGACACTGAAGCTTTCTTT. Its protein is CSAITRDTEAFF. The chain combines TRBV20-1 with TRBJ1-1; no reliable D call. Per germline, CDR1 DFQATT and CDR2 SNEGSKA (reference sequence). There are 12 residues in the CDR3. Trimming removed 4 bases at V and 3 bases at J, with 9 bases between.

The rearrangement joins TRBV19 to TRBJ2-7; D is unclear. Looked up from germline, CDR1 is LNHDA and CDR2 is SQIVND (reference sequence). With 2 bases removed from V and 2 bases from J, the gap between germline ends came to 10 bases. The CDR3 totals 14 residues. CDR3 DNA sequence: TGTGCCAGTAGTATATCAGGCGGAGCCTACGAGCAGTACTTC. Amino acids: CASSISGGAYEQYF.

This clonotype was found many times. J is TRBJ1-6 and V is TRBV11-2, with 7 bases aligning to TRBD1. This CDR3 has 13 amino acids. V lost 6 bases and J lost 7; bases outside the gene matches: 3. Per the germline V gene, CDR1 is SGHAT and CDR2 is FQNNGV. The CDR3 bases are TGTGCCAGCAGTCGAGGGGGCAATTCACCCCTCCACTTT. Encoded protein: CASSRGGNSPLHF.

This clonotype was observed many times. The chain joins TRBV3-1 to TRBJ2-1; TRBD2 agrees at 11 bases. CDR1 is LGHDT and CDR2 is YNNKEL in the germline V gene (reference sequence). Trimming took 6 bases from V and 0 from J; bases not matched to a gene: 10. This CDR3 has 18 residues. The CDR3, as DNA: TGTGCCAGCAGACTAGCGGGGGAGCCCAGGAGCTCCTACAATGAGCAGTTCTTC. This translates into CASRLAGEPRSSYNEQFF.

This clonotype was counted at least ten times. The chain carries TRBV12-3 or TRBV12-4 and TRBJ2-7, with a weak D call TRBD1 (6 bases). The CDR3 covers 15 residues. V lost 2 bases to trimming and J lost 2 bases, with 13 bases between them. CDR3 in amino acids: CASSLKGDGAYEQYF. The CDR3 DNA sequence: TGTGCCAGCAGTTTAAAGGGGGACGGAGCCTACGAGCAGTACTTC.

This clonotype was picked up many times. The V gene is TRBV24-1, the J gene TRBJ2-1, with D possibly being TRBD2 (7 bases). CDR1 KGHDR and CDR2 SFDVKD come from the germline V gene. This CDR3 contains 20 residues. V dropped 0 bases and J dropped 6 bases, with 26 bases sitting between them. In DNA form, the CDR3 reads TGTGCCACCAGTGATTTGCAAATCGCGGGGGCTGGCGGGACCGCCAATGAGCAGTTCTTC. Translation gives CATSDLQIAGAGGTANEQFF.